This T cell receptor beta chain originates from a study of long-term antiretroviral therapy in people with HIV. Running of the v3.0 immunoSEQ assay took place at survey level. Libraries were prepared by immunoSEQ multiplex PCR; TCRdb keeps only in-frame clonotypes and omits some of them. The sample gives roughly 20,000 clones, approximately 79% of which show up once; more than 10% is in the top ten. CDR3 size: 16 residues. Trimming shortened V by 3 bases and J by 1 base, and 15 bases separated the two germline ends. Germline V gives CDR1 SGHKS, CDR2 YYEKEE (reference sequence). This chain joins TRBV5-5 and TRBJ2-3, with D unclear. This sample comprised unsorted PBMCs, obtained 2.3 years after starting antiretroviral therapy. The source of this sequence is a woman aged 40 to 50 with HIV. CDR3 region: CASSSGPGLGTDTQYF. As DNA, the CDR3 is TGTGCCAGCAGCTCAGGACCTGGTCTCGGCACAGATACGCAGTATTTT. The full variable domain, with the rest looked up from reference TRBV5-5 and TRBJ2-3, is DAGVTQSPTHLIKTRGQQVTLRCSPISGHKSVSWYQQVLGQGPQFIFQYYEKEERGRGNFPDRFSARQFPNYSSELNVNALLLGDSALYLCASSSGPGLGTDTQYFGPGTRLTVL.